The next 18 T cell receptor beta chains were all read from a single sample in a study of blood T cell repertoires in COVID-19. Clones were sequenced by immunoSEQ multiplex PCR, and TCRdb holds only the in-frame ones, with some missing. This table has around 130,000 clones, approximately 87% appearing once. The material sequenced was peripheral blood. The receptors come from a man between 65 and 85 years old with active COVID-19.

The chain employs TRBV5-1 and TRBJ2-1; no reliable D call. There are 13 residues in the CDR3. The germline CDR1 and CDR2 sequences are SGHRS and YFSETQ. Trimming removed 2 bases at V and 6 bases at J, with 9 bases between. The CDR3 bases are TGCGCCAGCAGCTTCCCCGCACTCAATGAGCAGTTCTTC. Residues: CASSFPALNEQFF. Filled out from reference TRBV5-1 and TRBJ2-1, the complete variable domain reads KAGVTQTPRYLIKTRGQQVTLSCSPISGHRSVSWYQQTPGQGLQFLFEYFSETQRNKGNFPGRFSGRQFSNSRSEMNVSTLELGDSALYLCASSFPALNEQFFGPGTRLTVL.

The rearrangement links TRBV9 to TRBJ2-1; 8 positions agree with TRBD2. Per the germline V gene, CDR1 is SGDLS and CDR2 is YYNGEE. V lost 4 bases and J lost 9; bases outside the gene matches: 12. The length of the CDR3 is 15 residues. The CDR3 nucleotides are TGTGCCAGCAGCCCCACGACGGGAGGGCAGATTGAGCAGTTCTTC. Translated: CASSPTTGGQIEQFF.

This clone was recorded only once. The gene calls are TRBV24-1 and TRBJ2-7; D perhaps matches TRBD1 (6 bases). Trimming took off 3 bases at V and 3 bases at J, with 11 bases between the two ends. CDR3 length: 14 amino acids. Germline V CDR1 and CDR2: KGHDR, SFDVKD. The CDR3 loop reads CATSDTGKSYEQYF. In DNA, the CDR3 is TGTGCCACCAGTGATACAGGGAAAAGCTACGAGCAGTACTTC.

The sample holds one count of this clone. The rearrangement links TRBV5-6 to TRBJ2-5; maybe TRBD2 (5 bases). Trimming shortened V by 4 bases and J by 0 bases, and 16 bases separated the two germline ends. The germline V gene has CDR1 SGHDT and CDR2 YYEEEE. This CDR3 is 16 amino acids long. In nucleotides, the CDR3 is TGTGCCAGCAGCCCGAATCGGGGATCGTACCAAGAGACCCAGTACTTC. Translating gives CASSPNRGSYQETQYF.

The J gene is TRBJ2-5, the V gene TRBV7-9; 7 bases agree with TRBD2. Germline trimming cut 6 bases from V and 2 bases from J; bases unmatched to any gene: 6. The CDR3 sequence is 14 residues long. Per the germline V gene, CDR1 is SEHNR and CDR2 is FQNEAQ (reference sequence). CDR3 region: CASRPLAKQETQYF. CDR3 DNA sequence: TGTGCCAGCAGGCCACTAGCGAAGCAAGAGACCCAGTACTTC.

The chain recombines TRBV7-9 with TRBJ1-1; 8 bases agree with TRBD1. The CDR3 is made up of 15 amino acids. The germline gives CDR1 SEHNR, CDR2 FQNEAQ (reference sequence). V lost 3 bases, J lost 1 base, and 4 bases stayed unmatched. The CDR3 DNA sequence: TGTGCCAGCAGCTTTGGTGACAGGGGGAACACTGAAGCTTTCTTT. It translates to CASSFGDRGNTEAFF.

CDR3 bases: TGTGCCAGCAGCCCCGACAGGCACGAAAAACTGTTTTTT. Its protein product is CASSPDRHEKLFF. The chain is built from TRBV7-9 and TRBJ1-4; a possible D gene is TRBD1 (6 bases). Trimming removed 5 bases at V and 8 bases at J, with 12 bases between. CDR1 is SEHNR and CDR2 is FQNEAQ in the germline V gene (reference sequence). The CDR3 is 13 amino acids.

This rearrangement joins TRBV29-1 to TRBJ1-1, with a tentative D call TRBD1 (6 bases). V dropped 2 bases and J dropped 10 bases, with 8 bases sitting between them. The CDR3 loop spans 10 amino acids. Germline V gives CDR1 SQVTM, CDR2 ANQGSEA. The CDR3 reads CSVEKGVAFF. For the CDR3, the DNA is TGCAGCGTTGAAAAGGGGGTAGCTTTCTTT. The complete variable domain, with remaining parts taken from reference TRBV29-1 and TRBJ1-1, reads SAVISQKPSRDICQRGTSLTIQCQVDSQVTMMFWYRQQPGQSLTLIATANQGSEATYESGFVIDKFPISRPNLTFSTLTVSNMSPEDSSIYLCSVEKGVAFFGQGTRLTVV.

The chain is built from TRBV6-5 and TRBJ1-2; maybe TRBD1 (6 bases). Trimming removed 4 bases from V and 10 bases from J, with 19 bases in between. Germline V gene lookup returns CDR1 MNHEY and CDR2 SVGAGI. The length of the CDR3 is 14 residues. The CDR3 region has the DNA TGTGCCAGCAGTTCACTTTCTCGGACAGCCTTCTACACCTTC. The encoded protein is CASSSLSRTAFYTF.

V usage is TRBV5-8 and J usage is TRBJ2-2, with a possible D match to TRBD1 (6 bases). V was pared by 4 bases and J by 2 bases, with 15 bases between. The CDR3 is 16 amino acids. Germline V gene data show CDR1 as SGHTS and CDR2 as YDEGEE. The CDR3 bases are TGTGCCAGCAGCCGCCGGACAGCAACTAACACCGGGGAGCTGTTTTTT. Translating gives CASSRRTATNTGELFF.

J is TRBJ2-7 and V is TRBV5-5; D is unresolved. V lost 0 bases to trimming and J lost 0 bases, with 10 bases between them. Germline V gene lookup returns CDR1 SGHKS and CDR2 YYEKEE (reference sequence). The length of the CDR3 is 15 residues. In DNA, the CDR3 is TGTGCCAGCAGCTTGGGGGCCAAGAGCTCCTACGAGCAGTACTTC. Residues: CASSLGAKSSYEQYF.

The V and J genes are TRBV18 and TRBJ1-2; TRBD1 matches 7 bases. V shed 3 bases and J 3 bases; nucleotides not matched to a gene: 7. Germline V gene data show CDR1 as KGHSH and CDR2 as LQKENI. This CDR3 spans 15 amino acids. In DNA form, the CDR3 reads TGTGCCAGCTCACCTGGGAAGGGGGCGGACTATGGCTACACCTTC. It encodes CASSPGKGADYGYTF.

The V gene is TRBV2, the J gene TRBJ1-1, with D perhaps TRBD1 (5 bases). Trimming cost V 4 bases and J 3 bases, with 9 bases left between them. The germline V gene encodes CDR1 SNHLY and CDR2 FYNNEI. This CDR3 spans 13 amino acids. DNA for the CDR3: TGTGCCAGCAGTGGGGGCAGCTACACTGAAGCTTTCTTT. Its protein is CASSGGSYTEAFF.

This clone was counted a single time. The rearrangement joins TRBV4-3 to TRBJ2-1; 11 bases match TRBD2. After removal of 5 bases from V and 7 bases from J, the junction contained 10 bases not matched to a gene. The CDR3 is 16 residues long. Per germline, CDR1 LGHNA and CDR2 YSLEER. The CDR3 sequence: CASSWAVAGGRNEQFF. The DNA of the CDR3 is TGCGCCAGCAGCTGGGCGGTAGCGGGAGGGCGGAATGAGCAGTTCTTC.

This clone came up once. The chain links TRBV5-5 to TRBJ1-6, with a weak D call TRBD1 (5 bases). This CDR3 contains 15 residues. Germline-derived CDR1 and CDR2 are SGHKS and YYEKEE (reference sequence). The V end was cut by 3 bases, the J end by 5 bases, with 12 bases between. In DNA form, the CDR3 reads TGTGCCAGCAGCTCCAGGGCGACGGATAATTCACCCCTCCACTTT. Encoded protein: CASSSRATDNSPLHF.

The chain joins TRBV11-2 to TRBJ1-2, with D hard to call. The CDR3 runs to 16 residues. The germline V and J ends were trimmed by 5 bases and 8 bases, with 24 bases remaining between them. The V gene's germline CDR1 is SGHAT and CDR2 FQNNGV. Here the CDR3 reads CASSRPQAPGRGGYTF. CDR3 bases: TGTGCCAGCAGCCGACCGCAAGCACCGGGAAGAGGGGGCTACACCTTC.

This clone was counted once. The chain combines TRBV24-1 with TRBJ1-3; tentative D call: TRBD1 (5 bases). Trimming removed 6 bases at V and 4 bases at J, with 9 bases between. The CDR3 runs to 13 residues. Germline CDR1 reads KGHDR; CDR2 reads SFDVKD. The CDR3 DNA reads as TGTGCCACCAGTTCGGGGGGAGGAAACACCATATATTTT. The encoded protein is CATSSGGGNTIYF.

The gene calls are TRBV5-8 and TRBJ2-2; 7 bases fit TRBD1. Germline V CDR1 and CDR2: SGHTS, YDEGEE. The V segment lost 2 bases and the J segment 6 bases; nucleotides outside the gene matches: 4. The CDR3 contains 14 residues. This CDR3 reads CASSFRDRAGELFF. CDR3 DNA sequence: TGTGCCAGCAGCTTTCGAGACAGGGCCGGGGAGCTGTTTTTT. Drawing the rest from reference TRBV5-8 and TRBJ2-2, the complete variable domain is EAGVTQSPTHLIKTRGQQATLRCSPISGHTSVYWYQQALGLGLQFLLWYDEGEERNRGNFPPRFSGRQFPNYSSELNVNALELEDSALYLCASSFRDRAGELFFGEGSRLTVL.